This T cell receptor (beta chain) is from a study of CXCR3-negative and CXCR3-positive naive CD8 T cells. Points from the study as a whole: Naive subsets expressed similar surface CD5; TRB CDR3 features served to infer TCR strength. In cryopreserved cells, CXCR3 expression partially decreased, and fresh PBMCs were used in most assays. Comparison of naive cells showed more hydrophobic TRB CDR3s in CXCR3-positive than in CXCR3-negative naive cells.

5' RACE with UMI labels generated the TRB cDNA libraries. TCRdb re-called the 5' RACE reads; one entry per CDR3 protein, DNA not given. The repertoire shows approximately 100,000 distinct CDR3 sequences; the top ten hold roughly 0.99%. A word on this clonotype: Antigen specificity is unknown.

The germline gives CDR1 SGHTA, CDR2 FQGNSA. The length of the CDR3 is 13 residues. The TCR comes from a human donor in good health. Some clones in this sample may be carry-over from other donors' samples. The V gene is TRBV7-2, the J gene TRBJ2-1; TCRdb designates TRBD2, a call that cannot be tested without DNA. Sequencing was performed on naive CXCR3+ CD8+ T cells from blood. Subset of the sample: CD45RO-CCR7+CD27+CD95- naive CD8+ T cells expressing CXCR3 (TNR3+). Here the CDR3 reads CASSLVGLDEQFF.